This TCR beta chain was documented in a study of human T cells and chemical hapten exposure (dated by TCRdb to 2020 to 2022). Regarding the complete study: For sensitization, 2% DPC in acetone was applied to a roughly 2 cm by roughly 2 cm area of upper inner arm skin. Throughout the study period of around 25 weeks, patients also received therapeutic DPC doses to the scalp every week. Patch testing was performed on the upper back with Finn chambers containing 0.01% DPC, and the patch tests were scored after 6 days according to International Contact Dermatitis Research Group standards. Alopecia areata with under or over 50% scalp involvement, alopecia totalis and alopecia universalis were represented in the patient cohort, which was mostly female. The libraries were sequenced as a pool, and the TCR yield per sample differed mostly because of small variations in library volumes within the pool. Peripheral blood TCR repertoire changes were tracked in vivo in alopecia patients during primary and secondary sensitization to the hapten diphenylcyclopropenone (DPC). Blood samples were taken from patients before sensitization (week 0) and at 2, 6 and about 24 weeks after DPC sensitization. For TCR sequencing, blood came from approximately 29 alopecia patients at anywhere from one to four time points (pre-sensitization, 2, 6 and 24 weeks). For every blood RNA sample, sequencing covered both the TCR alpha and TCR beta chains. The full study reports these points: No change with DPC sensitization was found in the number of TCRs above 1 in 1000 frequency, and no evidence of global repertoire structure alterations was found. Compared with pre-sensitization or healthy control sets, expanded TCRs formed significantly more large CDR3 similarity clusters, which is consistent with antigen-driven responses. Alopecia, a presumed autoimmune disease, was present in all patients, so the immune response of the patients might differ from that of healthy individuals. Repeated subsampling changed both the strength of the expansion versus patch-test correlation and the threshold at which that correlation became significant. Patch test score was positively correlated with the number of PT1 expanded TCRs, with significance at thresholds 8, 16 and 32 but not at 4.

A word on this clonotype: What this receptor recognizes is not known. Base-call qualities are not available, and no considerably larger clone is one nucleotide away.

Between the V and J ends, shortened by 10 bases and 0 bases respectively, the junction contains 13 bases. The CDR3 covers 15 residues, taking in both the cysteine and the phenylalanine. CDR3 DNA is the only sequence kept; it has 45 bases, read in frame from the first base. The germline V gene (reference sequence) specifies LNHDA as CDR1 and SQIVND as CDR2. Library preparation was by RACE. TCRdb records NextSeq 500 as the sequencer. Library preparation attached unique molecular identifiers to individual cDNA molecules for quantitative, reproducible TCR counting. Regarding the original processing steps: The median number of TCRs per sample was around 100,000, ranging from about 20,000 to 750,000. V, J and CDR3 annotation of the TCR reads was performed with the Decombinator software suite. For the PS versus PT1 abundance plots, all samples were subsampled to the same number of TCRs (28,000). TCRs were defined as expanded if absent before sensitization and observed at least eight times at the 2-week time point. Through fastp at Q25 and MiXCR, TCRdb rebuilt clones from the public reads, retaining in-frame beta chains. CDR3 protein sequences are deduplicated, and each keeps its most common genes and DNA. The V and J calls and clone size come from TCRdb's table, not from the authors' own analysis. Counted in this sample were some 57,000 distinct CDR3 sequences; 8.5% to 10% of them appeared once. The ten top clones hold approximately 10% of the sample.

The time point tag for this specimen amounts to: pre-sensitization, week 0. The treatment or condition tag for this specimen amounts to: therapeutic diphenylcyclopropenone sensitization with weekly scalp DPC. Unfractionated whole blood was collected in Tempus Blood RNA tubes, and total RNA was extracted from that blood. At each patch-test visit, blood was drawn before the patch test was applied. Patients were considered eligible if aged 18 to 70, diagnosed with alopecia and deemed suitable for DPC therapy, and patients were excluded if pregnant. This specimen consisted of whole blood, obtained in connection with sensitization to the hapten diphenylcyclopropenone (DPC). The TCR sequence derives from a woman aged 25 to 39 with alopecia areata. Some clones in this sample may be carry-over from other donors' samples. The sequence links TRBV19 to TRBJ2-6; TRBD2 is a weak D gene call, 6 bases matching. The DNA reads TGTGCCATCGGGACTGCCAGCTCTGGGGCCAACGTCCTGACTTTC. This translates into CAIGTASSGANVLTF.